These 9 T cell receptor beta chains share one sample of origin, sequenced in a study of blood T cells in healthy people across ages. Using a J-beta primer mix together with a sample-barcoded 5' primer, a second PCR was run for roughly 6 to 12 cycles. One entry per CDR3 protein, called by TCRdb with MiXCR from the 5' RACE reads. The sample holds fewer than 1.5 million distinct CDR3 sequences, roughly 45% seen once. The sequenced sample was blood. Receptors were obtained from a woman younger than 35 in good health.

The gene calls are TRBV11-2 and TRBJ2-5; the match to TRBD2 covers 8 bases. V shed 3 bases, J shed 7 bases, and the junction held 7 bases outside the gene matches. The CDR3 is 14 amino acids. Germline CDR1 reads SGHAT; CDR2 reads FQNNGV. The CDR3 DNA is TGTGCCAGCAGCTTCCTAAGCGGGGGAGGGACCCAGTACTTC. This codes for CASSFLSGGGTQYF.

This clonotype was seen a few times. This rearrangement joins TRBV7-2 to TRBJ2-3, with no clear D. Trimming removed 4 bases at V and 5 bases at J, with 7 bases between. Germline assignment: CDR1 SGHTA and CDR2 FQGNSA. CDR3 length: 12 amino acids. The CDR3 DNA sequence: TGTGCCAGCAGCTCCCAAGGAGATACGCAGTATTTT. It yields the protein CASSSQGDTQYF.

The genes are TRBV6-5 and TRBJ2-7; 7 bases match TRBD2. This CDR3 is built from 15 residues. The germline V gene encodes CDR1 MNHEY and CDR2 SVGAGI. Germline trimming cut 4 bases from V and 4 bases from J; bases unmatched to any gene: 10. The CDR3 region has the DNA TGTGCCAGCAGTTCCTGGGGGGGATCCCGATACGAGCAGTACTTC. This encodes CASSSWGGSRYEQYF.

This clonotype showed up just a few times. The V and J genes are TRBV3-1 and TRBJ2-1; possible D gene TRBD2, 6 bases. CDR1 is LGHDT and CDR2 is YNNKEL in the germline V gene (reference sequence). The V end lost 0 bases, the J end lost 3 bases, and 9 bases lay between the germline ends. The CDR3 covers 15 residues. In DNA, the CDR3 is TGTGCCAGCAGCCAAGATGTGGGGGGCTACAATGAGCAGTTCTTC. It encodes CASSQDVGGYNEQFF.

In this sample, this clonotype turned up a few times. This rearrangement joins TRBV20-1 to TRBJ2-3; TRBD2 matches at 7 bases. Trimming took 6 bases from V and 6 from J; bases not matched to a gene: 12. The germline gives CDR1 DFQATT, CDR2 SNEGSKA (reference sequence). The CDR3 is made up of 14 amino acids. The CDR3 protein is CSAPRPGGSDTQYF. In nucleotides, the CDR3 is TGCAGTGCCCCGAGGCCGGGCGGGAGTGATACGCAGTATTTT.

This chain uses TRBV7-8 with TRBJ2-6; 11 positions match TRBD2. This CDR3 region has 18 residues. Germline CDR1 reads SGHVS; CDR2 reads FQNEAQ. V was clipped by 10 bases and J by 0 bases; unmatched bases: 11. The CDR3 spells CAIRRGLAGLSGANVLTF. CDR3 DNA: TGTGCCATCAGACGCGGACTAGCGGGCCTCTCTGGGGCCAACGTCCTGACTTTC.

The genes are TRBV12-3 or TRBV12-4 and TRBJ2-3; 8 nucleotides match TRBD2. The V and J ends lost 3 bases and 4 bases, in that order; junction bases with no gene match: 18. CDR3 length equals 19 residues. CDR3 bases: TGTGCCAGCAGTTTTTCAACCCTCCGGGGACGGGGGGGCGCAGATACGCAGTATTTT. It specifies CASSFSTLRGRGGADTQYF.

As to this clonotype: Germline is not matched at one junction end, which may reflect a read error. The chain employs TRBV30 and TRBJ2-4; 7 nucleotides match TRBD1. This CDR3 has 12 amino acids. The V gene's germline CDR1 is GTSNPN and CDR2 SVGIG (reference sequence). This chain's CDR3 is CAGSVNRGIQYF. The CDR3 region has the DNA TGTGCCGGGAGCGTTAACAGGGGAATTCAGTACTTC.

This chain joins TRBV10-3 and TRBJ2-2; 8 bases agree with TRBD2. CDR1 is ENHRY and CDR2 is SYGVKD in the germline V gene. This CDR3 spans 15 amino acids. J lost 1 base, V lost 8 bases, and 6 bases had no gene match. CDR3 sequence: CAIGLAGVNTGELFF. The CDR3 coding sequence is TGTGCCATCGGTCTAGCGGGTGTGAACACCGGGGAGCTGTTTTTT.